The TCR beta chain described here comes from a study of blood T cell repertoires in COVID-19. Study summary: Samples came from the United States, Italy and Spain, spanning acute and convalescent COVID-19. In each case, the material was cDNA or gDNA derived from T cells, B-cell-depleted T cells, or PBMCs.

Original data processing: Amplification with reference gene primers provided the estimates of nucleated cell counts. Clones were sequenced by immunoSEQ multiplex PCR, and TCRdb holds only the in-frame ones, with some missing. The DNA was the basis for D and trimming; V, J and clone size are from that table. The table has about 340,000 clones, 80% to 90% seen once; the top ten hold roughly 3%. In germline, CDR1 is MNHEY, CDR2 SVGEGT. After removal of 1 base from V and 8 bases from J, the junction contained 11 bases not matched to a gene. This CDR3 has 17 residues. Material: peripheral blood. The V call is TRBV6-2 or TRBV6-3, the J call TRBJ2-1; 10 nucleotides agree with TRBD2. The source of this sequence is a man younger than 40 with active or convalescent COVID-19. The CDR3 nucleotides read TGTGCCAGCAGTTACTGGCTTAGCGGGGGGCCGTTGGATGAGCAGTTCTTC. Residues: CASSYWLSGGPLDEQFF.